This TCR beta chain was documented in a study of T cells after somatic rescue of genetic block. Profiled with immunoSEQ multiplex PCR; TCRdb holds only in-frame clones, not every one. The sample includes about 72,000 clones, approximately 90% of them seen just once. In the case of this clone: At the DNA level, this CDR3 is encoded by other sequences in the same sample as well.

The sequencing input was peripheral blood mononuclear cells (PBMCs). The TCR sequence derives from a man between 25 and 39 years old.

CDR3: CASSVVGGRNTGELFF. The CDR3 DNA sequence: TGTGCCAGCAGCGTAGTCGGGGGGAGGAACACCGGGGAGCTGTTTTTT. The chain carries TRBV9 and TRBJ2-2; 7 bases agree with TRBD2. Germline CDR1 reads SGDLS; CDR2 reads YYNGEE. The CDR3 is 16 residues long. Trimming took 0 bases from V and 1 from J; bases not matched to a gene: 3.